The clone carrying this TCR beta chain was observed a few times. Its antigen is not identified. A read error may be the cause here, since a much bigger clone is one base away. From RNA transcripts, TCR beta CDR3 regions were amplified. TCR CDR3 underwent first-round RT-PCR with the HTBI primer set. A single record per CDR3 protein comes from TCRdb applying MiXCR to the multiplex PCR reads. The sample shows under 300,000 distinct CDR3 sequences, about an eighth of them seen only once. Patients were excluded because of uncontrolled infection, other autoimmune disease, pregnancy or lactation. This specimen comes from a study of T cells in Graves' hyperthyroidism and ophthalmopathy. Study observations and caveats: Separating ophthalmopathy from stable hyperthyroidism was achieved by a 13 V-J model. Also found in blood were most expanded thyroid clonotypes above 0.001.

This CDR3 spans 15 amino acids. This clonotype originated in a woman aged 25 to 39 with Graves' hyperthyroidism that later progressed to Graves' ophthalmopathy. The chain recombines TRBV12-3 or TRBV12-4 with TRBJ2-2; perhaps TRBD2 as D (7 bases). The sample comprised blood. The CDR3 coding sequence is TGTACCAGCAGTTTTTGGGGGGGGCTCACCGGGGAGCTGTTTTTT. Its protein is CTSSFWGGLTGELFF.